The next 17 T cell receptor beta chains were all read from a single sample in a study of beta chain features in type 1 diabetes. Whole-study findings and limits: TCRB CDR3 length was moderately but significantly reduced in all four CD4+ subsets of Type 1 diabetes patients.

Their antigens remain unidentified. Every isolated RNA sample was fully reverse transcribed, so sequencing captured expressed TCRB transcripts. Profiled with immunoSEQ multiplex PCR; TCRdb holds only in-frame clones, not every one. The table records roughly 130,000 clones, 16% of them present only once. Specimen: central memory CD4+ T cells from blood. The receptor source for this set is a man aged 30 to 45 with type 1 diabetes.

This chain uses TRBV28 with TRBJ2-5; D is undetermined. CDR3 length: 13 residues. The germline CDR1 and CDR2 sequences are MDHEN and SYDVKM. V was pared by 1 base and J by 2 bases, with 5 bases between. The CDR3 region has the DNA TGTGCCAGCAGTTTATCGGTTCAAGAGACCCAGTACTTC. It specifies CASSLSVQETQYF.

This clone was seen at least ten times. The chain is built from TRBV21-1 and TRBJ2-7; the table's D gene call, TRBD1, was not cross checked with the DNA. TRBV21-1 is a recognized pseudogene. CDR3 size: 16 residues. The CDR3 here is CASGEPGTGSSYEQYF. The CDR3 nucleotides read TGTGCCAGCGGGGAACCCGGGACAGGGTCCTCCTACGAGCAGTACTTC.

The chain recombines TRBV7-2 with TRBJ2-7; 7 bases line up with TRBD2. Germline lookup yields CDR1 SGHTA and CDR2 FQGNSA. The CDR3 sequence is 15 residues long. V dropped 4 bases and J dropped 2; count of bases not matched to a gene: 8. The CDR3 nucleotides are TGTGCCAGCAGCTATGGGGGGGGTAGCCCCTACGAGCAGTACTTC. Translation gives CASSYGGGSPYEQYF.

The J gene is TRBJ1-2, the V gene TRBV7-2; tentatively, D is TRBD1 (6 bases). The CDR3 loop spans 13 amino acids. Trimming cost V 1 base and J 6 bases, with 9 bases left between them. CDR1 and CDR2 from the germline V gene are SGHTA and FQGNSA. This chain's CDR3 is CASSLDRGNGYTF. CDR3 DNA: TGTGCCAGCAGCTTAGATAGGGGGAATGGCTACACCTTC.

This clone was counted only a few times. The CDR3 protein is CSVKNLGPGTLYNEQFF. The CDR3 nucleotides are TGCAGCGTTAAGAATCTGGGTCCGGGAACTCTTTACAATGAGCAGTTCTTC. The J gene is TRBJ2-1, the V gene TRBV29-1; D is perhaps TRBD2 (5 bases). CDR1 is SQVTM and CDR2 is ANQGSEA in the germline V gene. The CDR3 is made up of 17 amino acids. Trimming stripped 5 bases from V and 4 bases from J, with 24 bases between.

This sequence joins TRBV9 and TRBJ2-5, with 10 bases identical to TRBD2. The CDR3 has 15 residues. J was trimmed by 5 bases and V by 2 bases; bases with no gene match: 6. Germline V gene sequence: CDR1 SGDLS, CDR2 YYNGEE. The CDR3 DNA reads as TGTGCCAGCAGCGTTACTAGCGGGGAAACGGAGACCCAGTACTTC. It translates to CASSVTSGETETQYF.

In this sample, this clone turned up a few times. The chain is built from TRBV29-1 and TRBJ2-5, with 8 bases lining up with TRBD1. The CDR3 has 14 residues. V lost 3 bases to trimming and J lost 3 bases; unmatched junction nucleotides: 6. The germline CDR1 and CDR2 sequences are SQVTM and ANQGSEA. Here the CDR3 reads CSVDDRGWEETQYF. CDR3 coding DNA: TGCAGCGTTGATGACAGGGGTTGGGAAGAGACCCAGTACTTC.

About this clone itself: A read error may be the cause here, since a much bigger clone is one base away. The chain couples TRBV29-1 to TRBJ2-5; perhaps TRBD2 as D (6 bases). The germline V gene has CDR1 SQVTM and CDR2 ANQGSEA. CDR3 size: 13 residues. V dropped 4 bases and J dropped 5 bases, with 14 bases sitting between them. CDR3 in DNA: TGCAGCGTTGCGGGGGATTGGGGGGAGACCCAGTACTTC. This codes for CSVAGDWGETQYF.

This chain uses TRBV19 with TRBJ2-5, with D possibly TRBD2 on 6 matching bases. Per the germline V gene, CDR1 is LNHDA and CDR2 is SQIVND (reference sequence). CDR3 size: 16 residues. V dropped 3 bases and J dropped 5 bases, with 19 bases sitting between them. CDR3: CASSIGTSITSETQYF. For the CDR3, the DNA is TGTGCCAGTAGTATCGGCACTAGCATAACCAGCGAGACCCAGTACTTC.

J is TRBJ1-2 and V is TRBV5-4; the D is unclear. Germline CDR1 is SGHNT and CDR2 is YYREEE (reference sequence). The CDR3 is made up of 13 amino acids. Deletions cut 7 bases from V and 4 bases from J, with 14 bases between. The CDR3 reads CASALYIGYGYTF. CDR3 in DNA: TGTGCCAGCGCATTATACATAGGCTATGGCTACACCTTC.

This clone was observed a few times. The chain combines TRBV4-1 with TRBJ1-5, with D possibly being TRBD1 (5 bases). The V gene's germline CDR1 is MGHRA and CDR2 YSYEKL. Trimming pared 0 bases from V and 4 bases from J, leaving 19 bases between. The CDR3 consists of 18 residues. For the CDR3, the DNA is TGCGCCAGCAGCCAAGAGGGAAGCCGGGCAGGGTGGAATCAGCCCCAGCATTTT. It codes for CASSQEGSRAGWNQPQHF.

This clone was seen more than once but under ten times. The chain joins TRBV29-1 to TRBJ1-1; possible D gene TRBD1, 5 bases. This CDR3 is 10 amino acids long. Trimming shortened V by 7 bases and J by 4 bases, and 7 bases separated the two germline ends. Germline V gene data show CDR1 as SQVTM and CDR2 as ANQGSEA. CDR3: CSAQGTEAFF. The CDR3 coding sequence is TGCAGCGCTCAGGGCACTGAAGCTTTCTTT.

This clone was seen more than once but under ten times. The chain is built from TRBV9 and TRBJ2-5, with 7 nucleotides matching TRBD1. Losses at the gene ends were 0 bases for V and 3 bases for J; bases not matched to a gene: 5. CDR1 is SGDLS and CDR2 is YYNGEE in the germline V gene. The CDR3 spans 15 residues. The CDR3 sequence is CASSVDGQGEETQYF. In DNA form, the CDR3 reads TGTGCCAGCAGCGTAGATGGTCAGGGGGAAGAGACCCAGTACTTC.

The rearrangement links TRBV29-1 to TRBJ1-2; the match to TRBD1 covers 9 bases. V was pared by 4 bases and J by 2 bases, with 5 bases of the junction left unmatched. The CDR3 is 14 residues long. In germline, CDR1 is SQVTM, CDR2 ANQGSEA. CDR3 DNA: TGCAGCGTTGTCCGGGACAGGGAAAACTATGGCTACACCTTC. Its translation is CSVVRDRENYGYTF.

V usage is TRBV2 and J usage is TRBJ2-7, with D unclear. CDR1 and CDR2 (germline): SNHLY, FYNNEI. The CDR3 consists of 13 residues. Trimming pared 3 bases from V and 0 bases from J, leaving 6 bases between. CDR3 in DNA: TGTGCCAGCAGTGACCAGTTCTCCTACGAGCAGTACTTC. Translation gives CASSDQFSYEQYF.

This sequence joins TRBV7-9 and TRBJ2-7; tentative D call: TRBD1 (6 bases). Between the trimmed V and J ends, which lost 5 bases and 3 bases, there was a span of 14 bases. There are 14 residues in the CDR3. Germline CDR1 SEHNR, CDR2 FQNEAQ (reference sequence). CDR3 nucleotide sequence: TGTGCCAGCAGCCCAAGAGGACAGAACTACGAGCAGTACTTC. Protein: CASSPRGQNYEQYF.

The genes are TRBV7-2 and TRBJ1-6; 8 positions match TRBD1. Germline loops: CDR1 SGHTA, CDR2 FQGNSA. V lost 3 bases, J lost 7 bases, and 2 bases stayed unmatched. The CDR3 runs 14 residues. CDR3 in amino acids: CASSLTGENSPLHF. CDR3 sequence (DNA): TGTGCCAGCAGCTTGACAGGGGAGAATTCACCCCTCCACTTT.